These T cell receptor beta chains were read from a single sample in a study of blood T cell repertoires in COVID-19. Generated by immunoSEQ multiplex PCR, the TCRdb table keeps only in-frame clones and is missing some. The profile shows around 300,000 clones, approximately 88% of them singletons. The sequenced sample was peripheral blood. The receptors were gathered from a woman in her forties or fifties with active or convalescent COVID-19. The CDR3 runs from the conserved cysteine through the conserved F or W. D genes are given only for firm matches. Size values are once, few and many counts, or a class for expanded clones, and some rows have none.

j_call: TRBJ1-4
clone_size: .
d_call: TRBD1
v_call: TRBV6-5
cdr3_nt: TGTGCCAGCAGTTTGGGTTTCAACAGGGGTGGAAAACTGTTTTTT
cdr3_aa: CASSLGFNRGGKLFF

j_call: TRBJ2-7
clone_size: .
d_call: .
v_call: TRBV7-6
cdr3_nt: TGTGCCAGCAGCCTTACGCCTAGCGAGAGGGCCTACGAGCAGTACTTC
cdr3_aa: CASSLTPSERAYEQYF

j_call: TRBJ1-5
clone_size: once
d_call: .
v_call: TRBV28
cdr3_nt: TGTGCCAGCAGTTTATTCTATCAGCCCCAGCATTTT
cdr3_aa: CASSLFYQPQHF

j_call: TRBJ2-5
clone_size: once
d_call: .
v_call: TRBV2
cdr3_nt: TGTGCCAGCAGTGGATTTCCCAGGGGATCAGAGCCCCAGTACTTC
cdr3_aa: CASSGFPRGSEPQYF

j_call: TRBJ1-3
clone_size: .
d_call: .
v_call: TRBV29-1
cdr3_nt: TGCAGCGTTGCGGACAGAGAGAGCTCTGGAAACACCATATATTTT
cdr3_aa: CSVADRESSGNTIYF

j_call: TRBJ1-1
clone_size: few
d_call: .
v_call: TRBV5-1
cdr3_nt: TGCGCCAGCAGCTTGGACCCGGGTAACACTGAAGCTTTCTTT
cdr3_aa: CASSLDPGNTEAFF

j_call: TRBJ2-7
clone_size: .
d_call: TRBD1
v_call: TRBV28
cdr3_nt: TGTGCCAGCAGTCCCCTCCGGACAGGGATAACCTACGAGCAGTACTTC
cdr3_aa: CASSPLRTGITYEQYF

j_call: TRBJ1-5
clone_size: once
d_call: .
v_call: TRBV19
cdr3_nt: TGTGCCAGTAGTATAGATTGGACAAATCAGCCCCAGCATTTT
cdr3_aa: CASSIDWTNQPQHF

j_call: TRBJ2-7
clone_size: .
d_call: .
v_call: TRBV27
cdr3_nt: TGTGCCAGCAGTTTGGGCTACTCTGTCTACGAGCAGTACTTC
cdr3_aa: CASSLGYSVYEQYF

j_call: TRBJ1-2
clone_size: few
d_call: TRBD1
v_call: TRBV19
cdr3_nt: TGTGCCAGTAGTATAGTGGGACAGGGATACTATGGCTACACCTTC
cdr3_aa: CASSIVGQGYYGYTF

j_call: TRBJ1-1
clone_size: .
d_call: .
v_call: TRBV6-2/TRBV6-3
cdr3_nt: TGTGCCAGCAGTTACTCGGGGAGGGGCCACATCCGAGCTTTCTTT
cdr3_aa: CASSYSGRGHIRAFF

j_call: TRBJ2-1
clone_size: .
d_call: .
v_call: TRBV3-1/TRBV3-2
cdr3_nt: TGTGCCAGCAGGCAAGACTCCTCCGCCTACAATGAGCAGTTCTTC
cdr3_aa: CASRQDSSAYNEQFF

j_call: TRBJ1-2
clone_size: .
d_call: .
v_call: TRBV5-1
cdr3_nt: TGCGCCAGCAGCTTGAGTTGGGAGGGAGACGGCTACACCTTC
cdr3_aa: CASSLSWEGDGYTF

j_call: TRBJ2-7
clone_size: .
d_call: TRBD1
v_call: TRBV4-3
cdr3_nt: TGCGCCAGCAGCCAAGATCTGCAGGGGGCCTACGAGCAGTACTTC
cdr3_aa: CASSQDLQGAYEQYF

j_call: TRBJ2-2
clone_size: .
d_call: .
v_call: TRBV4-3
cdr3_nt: TGCGCCAGCAGCCTAAGCGTTCAGGGTCCGAACACCGGGGAGCTGTTTTTT
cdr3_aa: CASSLSVQGPNTGELFF

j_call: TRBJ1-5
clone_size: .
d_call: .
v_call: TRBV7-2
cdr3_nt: TGTGCCAGCAGCCAGGGGACAAGCAATCAGCCCCAGCATTTT
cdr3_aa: CASSQGTSNQPQHF

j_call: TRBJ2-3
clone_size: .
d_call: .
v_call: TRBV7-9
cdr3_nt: TGTGCCAGCAGCTTAGGAGGGACGCAGTATTTT
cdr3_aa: CASSLGGTQYF

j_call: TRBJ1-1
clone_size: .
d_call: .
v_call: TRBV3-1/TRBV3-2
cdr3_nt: TGTGCCAGCAGCCAAGGAACAGGGCTGATGAACACTGAAGCTTTCTTT
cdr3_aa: CASSQGTGLMNTEAFF

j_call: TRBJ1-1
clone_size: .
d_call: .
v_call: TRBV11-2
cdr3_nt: TGTGCCAGCAGCAGCCGCGGGGGCACTGAAGCTTTCTTT
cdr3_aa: CASSSRGGTEAFF

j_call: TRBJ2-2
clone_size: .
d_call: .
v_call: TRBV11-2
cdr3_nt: TGTGCCAGCAGCCTCGACAGGCGGACCGGGGAGCTGTTTTTT
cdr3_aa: CASSLDRRTGELFF

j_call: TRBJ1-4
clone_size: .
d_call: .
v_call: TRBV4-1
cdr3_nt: TGCGCCAGCAGCCAAGATGGGCCCGGAACTAATGAAAAACTGTTTTTT
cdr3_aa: CASSQDGPGTNEKLFF

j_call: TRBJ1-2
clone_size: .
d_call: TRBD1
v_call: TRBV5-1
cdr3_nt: TGCGCCAGCAGCTTGGAAGCAGGGGGCATCGCTAGCTACACCTTC
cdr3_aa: CASSLEAGGIASYTF

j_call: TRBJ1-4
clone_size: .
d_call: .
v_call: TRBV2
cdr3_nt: TGTGCCAGCAGTGAAAACAGGGTGTTTTTT
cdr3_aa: CASSENRVFF

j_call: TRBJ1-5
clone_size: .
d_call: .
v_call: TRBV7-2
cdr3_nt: TGTGCCAGCAGCTTTCTCGTCTCAGGCAATCAGCCCCAGCATTTT
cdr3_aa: CASSFLVSGNQPQHF

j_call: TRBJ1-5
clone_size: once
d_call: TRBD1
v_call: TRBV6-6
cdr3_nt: TGTGCCAGCAGACCCACAGGGGACAGCAATCAGCCCCAGCATTTT
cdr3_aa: CASRPTGDSNQPQHF

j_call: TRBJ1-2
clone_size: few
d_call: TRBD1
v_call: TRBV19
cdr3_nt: TGTGCCAGTAGTATCCTGGGGCAGGGGGGATACTATGGCTACACCTTC
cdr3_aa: CASSILGQGGYYGYTF

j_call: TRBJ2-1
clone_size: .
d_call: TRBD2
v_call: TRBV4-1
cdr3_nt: TGCGCCAGCAGCCATCCGCTAGCGGGTACGGAGCAGTTCTTC
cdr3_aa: CASSHPLAGTEQFF

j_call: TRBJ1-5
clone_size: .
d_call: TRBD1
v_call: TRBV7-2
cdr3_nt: TGTGCCAGCAGCCTTGACAGGGATCAGCCCCAGCATTTT
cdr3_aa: CASSLDRDQPQHF

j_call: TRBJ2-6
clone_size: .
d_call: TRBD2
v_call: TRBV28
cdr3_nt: TGTGCCAGCAATAAGGGAGGGGAGGGGGCCAACGTCCTGACTTTC
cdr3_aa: CASNKGGEGANVLTF

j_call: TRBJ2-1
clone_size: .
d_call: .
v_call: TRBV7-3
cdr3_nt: TGTGCCAGCAGCCCCAGACAGTACAATGAGCAGTTCTTC
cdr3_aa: CASSPRQYNEQFF

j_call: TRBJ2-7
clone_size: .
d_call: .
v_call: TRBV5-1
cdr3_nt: TGCGCCAGCAGCTCTGGACACTCCTACGAGCAGTACTTC
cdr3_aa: CASSSGHSYEQYF

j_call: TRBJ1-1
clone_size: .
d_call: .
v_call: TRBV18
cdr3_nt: TGTGCCAGCTCACCACTGGCCATGCCCTTTATGAACACTGAAGCTTTCTTT
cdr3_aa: CASSPLAMPFMNTEAFF

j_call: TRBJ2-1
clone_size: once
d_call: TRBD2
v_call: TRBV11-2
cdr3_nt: TGTGCCAGCAGACTGACTAGCGGGGGTTCCTATGGAAATGAGCAGTTCTTC
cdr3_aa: CASRLTSGGSYGNEQFF

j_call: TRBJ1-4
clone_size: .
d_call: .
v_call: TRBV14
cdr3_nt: TGTGCCAGCAGCCCCAAGACAGCCTGGAATGAAAAACTGTTTTTT
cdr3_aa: CASSPKTAWNEKLFF

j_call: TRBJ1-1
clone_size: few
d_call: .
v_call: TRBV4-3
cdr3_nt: TGCGCCAGCAGCCAAGAAAATATGAACACTGAAGCTTTCTTT
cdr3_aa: CASSQENMNTEAFF

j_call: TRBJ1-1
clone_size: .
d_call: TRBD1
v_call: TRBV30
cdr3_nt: TGTGCCTGGAGTGTAGGAGGGGGCTGGGCTTTCTTT
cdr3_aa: CAWSVGGGWAFF

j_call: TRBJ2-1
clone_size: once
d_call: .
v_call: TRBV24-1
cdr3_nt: TGTGCCACCAGTGATTCACCGAGGGGGTTGAATGAGCAGTTCTTC
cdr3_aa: CATSDSPRGLNEQFF

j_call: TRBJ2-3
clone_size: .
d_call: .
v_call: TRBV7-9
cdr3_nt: TGTGCCAGCACCCTCGGCAGGGAAAAAGATACGCAGTATTTT
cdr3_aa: CASTLGREKDTQYF

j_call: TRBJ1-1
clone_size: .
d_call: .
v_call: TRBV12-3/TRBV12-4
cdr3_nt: TGTGCCAGCAGTTTCTACGGGACTGAAGCTTTCTTT
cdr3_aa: CASSFYGTEAFF

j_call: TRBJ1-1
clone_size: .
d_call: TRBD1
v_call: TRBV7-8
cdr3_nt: TGTGCCAGCAGAATCGGACAGGGGGGTGGAGCTTTCTTT
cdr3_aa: CASRIGQGGGAFF

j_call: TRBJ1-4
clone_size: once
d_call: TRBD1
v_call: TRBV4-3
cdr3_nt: TGCGCCAGCAGCCTTTCTCCCGGGACAGGGACTAATGAAAAACTGTTTTTT
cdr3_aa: CASSLSPGTGTNEKLFF

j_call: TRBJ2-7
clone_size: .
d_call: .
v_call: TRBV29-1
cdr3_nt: TGCAGCGAATGCCACCCCGGTAACGAGCAGTACTTC
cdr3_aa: CSECHPGNEQYF

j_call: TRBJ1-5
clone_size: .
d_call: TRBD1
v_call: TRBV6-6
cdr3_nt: TGTGCCAGCAGTTATGGGACAGAGAATCAGCCCCAGCATTTT
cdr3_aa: CASSYGTENQPQHF

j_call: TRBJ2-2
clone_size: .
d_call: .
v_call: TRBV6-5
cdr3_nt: TGTGCCAGCAGCCGTACAGGGAACACCGGGGAGCTGTTTTTT
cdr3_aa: CASSRTGNTGELFF

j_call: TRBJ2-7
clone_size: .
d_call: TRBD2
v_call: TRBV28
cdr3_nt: TGTGCCAGCAGTTCCGCCGGGACTAGCGACTACGAGCAGTACTTC
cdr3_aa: CASSSAGTSDYEQYF

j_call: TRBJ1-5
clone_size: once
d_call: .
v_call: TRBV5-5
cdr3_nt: TGTGCCAGCAGCTTGCTCGGGGGGAATGGCAATCAGCCCCAGCATTTT
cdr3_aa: CASSLLGGNGNQPQHF

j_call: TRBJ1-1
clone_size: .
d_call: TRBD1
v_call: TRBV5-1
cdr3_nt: TGCGCCAGCAGCATAGGGACAGGCTACACTGAAGCTTTCTTT
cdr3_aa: CASSIGTGYTEAFF

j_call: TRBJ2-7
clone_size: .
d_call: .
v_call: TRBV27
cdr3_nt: TGTGCCAGCAGTTCACAGGGATCGAGCTACGAGCAGTACTTC
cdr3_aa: CASSSQGSSYEQYF

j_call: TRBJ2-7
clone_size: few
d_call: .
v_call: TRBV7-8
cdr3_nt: TGTGCCAGCAGCTTGGACACCCTCTACGAGCAGTACTTC
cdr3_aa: CASSLDTLYEQYF

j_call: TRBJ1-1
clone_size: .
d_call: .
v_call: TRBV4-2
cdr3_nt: TGTGCCAGCAGCCAAGATCAAGGAAGGGGGGCTTTCTTT
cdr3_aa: CASSQDQGRGAFF

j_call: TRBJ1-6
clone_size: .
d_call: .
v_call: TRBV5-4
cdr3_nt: TGTGCCAGCAGCTTGGCCGGGCAGGGGAATTCACCCCTCCACTTT
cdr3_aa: CASSLAGQGNSPLHF

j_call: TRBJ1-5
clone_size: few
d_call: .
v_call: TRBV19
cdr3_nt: TGTGCCGGCGGTAGCAATCAGCCCCAGCATTTT
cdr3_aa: CAGGSNQPQHF

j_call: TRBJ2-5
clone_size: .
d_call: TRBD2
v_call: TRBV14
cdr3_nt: TGTGCCAGCAGCCCCCAGGGAGTAGCGGGAGGTCTCCAAGAGACCCAGTACTTC
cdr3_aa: CASSPQGVAGGLQETQYF

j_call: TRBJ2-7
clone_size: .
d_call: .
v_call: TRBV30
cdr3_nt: TGTGCCTGGACATCCACCTACGAGCAGTACTTC
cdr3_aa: CAWTSTYEQYF

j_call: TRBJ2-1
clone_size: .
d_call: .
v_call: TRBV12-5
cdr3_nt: TGTGCTAGTGGTTTGGGTTCCTGGCGGAGCGGATACAATGAGCAGTTCTTC
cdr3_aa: CASGLGSWRSGYNEQFF

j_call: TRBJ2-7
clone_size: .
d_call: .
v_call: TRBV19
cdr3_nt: TGTGCCAGTCGCGAGCAAAGCTCCTACGAGCAGTACTTC
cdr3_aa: CASREQSSYEQYF

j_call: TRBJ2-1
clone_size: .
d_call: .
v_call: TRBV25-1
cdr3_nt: TGTGCCAGCAGTGAATATAAGGGGGACGAGCAGTTCTTC
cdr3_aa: CASSEYKGDEQFF